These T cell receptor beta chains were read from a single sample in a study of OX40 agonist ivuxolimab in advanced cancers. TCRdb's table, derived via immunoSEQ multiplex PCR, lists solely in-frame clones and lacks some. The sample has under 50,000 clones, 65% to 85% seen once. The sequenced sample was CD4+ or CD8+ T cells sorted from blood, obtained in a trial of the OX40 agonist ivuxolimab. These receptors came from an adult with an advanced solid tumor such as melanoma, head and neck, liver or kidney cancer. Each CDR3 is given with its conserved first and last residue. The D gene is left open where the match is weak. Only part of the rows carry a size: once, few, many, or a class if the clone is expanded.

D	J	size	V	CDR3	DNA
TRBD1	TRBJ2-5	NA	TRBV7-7	CASSPGTGKETQYF	TGTGCTAGCAGCCCCGGGACAGGGAAAGAGACCCAGTACTTC
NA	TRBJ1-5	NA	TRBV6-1	CASKSTSNQPQHF	TGTGCCAGCAAAAGTACCTCAAATCAGCCCCAGCATTTT
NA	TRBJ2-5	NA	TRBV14	CASSQYRGIQETQYF	TGTGCCAGCAGCCAATACCGGGGGATCCAAGAGACCCAGTACTTC
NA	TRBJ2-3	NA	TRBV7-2	CASSPMIQDTQYF	TGTGCCAGCAGCCCCATGATTCAAGATACGCAGTATTTT
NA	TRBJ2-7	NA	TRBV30	CAWSVSAILQYF	TGTGCCTGGAGTGTATCTGCTATCCTGCAGTACTTC
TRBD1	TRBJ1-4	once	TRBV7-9	CASSLEGSGTVEKLFF	TGTGCCAGCAGCTTAGAGGGTTCGGGGACAGTTGAAAAACTGTTTTTT
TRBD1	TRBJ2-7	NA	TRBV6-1	CASRYDRGSEQYF	TGTGCCAGCAGGTACGACAGGGGAAGCGAGCAGTACTTC
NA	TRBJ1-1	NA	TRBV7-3	CASSLTRDTEAFF	TGTGCCAGCAGCCTAACAAGGGACACTGAAGCTTTCTTT
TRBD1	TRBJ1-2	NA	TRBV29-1	CSVGLGQGSTGGYGYTF	TGCAGCGTTGGGCTCGGACAGGGGTCCACCGGGGGGTATGGCTACACCTTC
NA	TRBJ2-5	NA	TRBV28	CASIAGAEETQYF	TGTGCCAGCATAGCCGGGGCCGAAGAGACCCAGTACTTC
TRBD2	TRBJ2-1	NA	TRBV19	CASRSSGRSSYNEQFF	TGTGCCAGTAGATCTAGCGGCCGGAGCTCCTACAATGAGCAGTTCTTC
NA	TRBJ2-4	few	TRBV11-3	CASSLNGRNIQYF	TGTGCCAGCAGCTTAAATGGGAGAAACATTCAGTACTTC
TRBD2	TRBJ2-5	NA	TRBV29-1	CSFKTGTTIGGTQYF	TGCAGCTTTAAAACCGGGACTACCATTGGTGGGACCCAGTACTTC
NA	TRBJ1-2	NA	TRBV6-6	CAIPSSTGASKGYTF	TGTGCCATCCCATCATCAACGGGGGCTTCGAAAGGCTACACCTTC
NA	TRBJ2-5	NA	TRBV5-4	CASSLGGLQETQYF	TGTGCCAGCAGCTTGGGGGGGCTCCAAGAGACCCAGTACTTC
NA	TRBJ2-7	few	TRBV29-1	CSIYTMVDEQYF	TGCAGCATTTACACAATGGTGGACGAGCAGTACTTC
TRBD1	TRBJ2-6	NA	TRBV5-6	CASTQGVSGANVLTF	TGTGCCAGCACACAGGGGGTATCTGGGGCCAACGTCCTGACTTTC
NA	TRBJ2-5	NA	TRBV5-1	CASSPGGALETQYF	TGCGCCAGCAGCCCCGGCGGGGCGTTAGAGACCCAGTACTTC
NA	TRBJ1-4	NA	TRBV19	CASSIGGKKLFF	TGTGCCAGTAGTATAGGGGGTAAAAAACTGTTTTTT
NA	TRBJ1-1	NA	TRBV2	CASSGQPNTEAFF	TGTGCCAGCAGCGGACAGCCGAACACTGAAGCTTTCTTT
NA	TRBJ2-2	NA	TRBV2	CASSGRERGTGELFF	TGTGCCAGCAGTGGTCGGGAGAGGGGCACCGGGGAGCTGTTTTTT
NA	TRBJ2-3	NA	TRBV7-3	CASSFGGQGTDTQYF	TGTGCCAGCAGCTTCGGGGGGCAAGGCACAGATACGCAGTATTTT
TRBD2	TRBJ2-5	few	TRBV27	CASSFIRTSGLQETQYF	TGTGCCAGCAGTTTTATCCGGACTAGCGGACTCCAAGAGACCCAGTACTTC
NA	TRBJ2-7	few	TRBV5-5	CASSLQGPDEQYF	TGTGCCAGCAGCTTGCAAGGGCCGGACGAGCAGTACTTC
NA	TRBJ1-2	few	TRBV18	CASSPQGQERYTF	TGTGCCAGCTCACCTCAAGGGCAAGAGCGCTACACCTTC
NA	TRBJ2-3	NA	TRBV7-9	CASALTASTDTQYF	TGTGCCTCAGCTTTGACTGCGAGCACAGATACGCAGTATTTT
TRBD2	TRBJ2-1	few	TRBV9	CASSPPGLAELNEQFF	TGTGCCAGCAGCCCCCCGGGACTAGCGGAACTCAATGAGCAGTTCTTC
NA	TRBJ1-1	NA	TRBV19	CASSIGVNTEAFF	TGTGCCAGTAGTATAGGGGTGAACACTGAAGCTTTCTTT
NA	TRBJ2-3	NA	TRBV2	CASSFFKDTQYF	TGTGCCAGCAGTTTTTTTAAAGATACGCAGTATTTT
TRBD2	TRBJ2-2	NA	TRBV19	CASSIGRASGRADTGELFF	TGTGCCAGTAGTATAGGTCGGGCTAGCGGGAGGGCCGACACCGGGGAGCTGTTTTTT
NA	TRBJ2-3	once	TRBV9	CASSTSPGSTDTQYF	TGTGCCAGCAGCACCTCGCCCGGCAGCACAGATACGCAGTATTTT
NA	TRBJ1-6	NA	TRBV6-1	CASGEWGSPLHF	TGTGCCAGCGGGGAGTGGGGTTCACCCCTCCACTTT
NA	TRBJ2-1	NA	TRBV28	CASGGSYNEQFF	TGTGCCAGCGGGGGCTCCTACAATGAGCAGTTCTTC
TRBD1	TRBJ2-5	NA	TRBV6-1	CASSVGTVQETQYF	TGTGCCAGCAGTGTCGGGACAGTACAAGAGACCCAGTACTTC
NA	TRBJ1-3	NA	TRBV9	CASSEGWGSGNTIYF	TGTGCCAGCAGCGAGGGGTGGGGTTCTGGAAACACCATATATTTT
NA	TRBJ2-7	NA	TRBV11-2	CASSSPGGQAFYEQYF	TGTGCCAGCAGCTCCCCAGGGGGGCAGGCCTTTTATGAGCAGTACTTC
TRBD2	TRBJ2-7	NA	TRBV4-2	CASSQTGTSAHEQYF	TGTGCCAGCAGCCAGACCGGGACTAGTGCCCACGAGCAGTACTTC
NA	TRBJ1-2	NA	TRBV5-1	CASSYQWSQTNYGYTF	TGCGCCAGCAGCTACCAGTGGAGTCAGACTAACTATGGCTACACCTTC
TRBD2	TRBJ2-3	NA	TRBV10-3	CAISSGRGTDTQYF	TGTGCCATCAGCAGCGGGAGAGGCACAGATACGCAGTATTTT
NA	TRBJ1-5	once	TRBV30	CAWEVGGGQPQHF	TGTGCCTGGGAAGTGGGGGGTGGGCAGCCCCAGCATTTT
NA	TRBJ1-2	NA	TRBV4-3	CASSLTEEANYGYTF	TGCGCCAGCAGCCTGACGGAAGAGGCTAACTATGGCTACACCTTC
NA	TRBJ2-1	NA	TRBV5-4	CASSLRYNEQFF	TGTGCCAGCAGCTTGAGATACAATGAGCAGTTCTTC
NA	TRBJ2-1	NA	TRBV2	CASSDLGPYNEQFF	TGTGCCAGCAGCGACCTTGGACCCTACAATGAGCAGTTCTTC
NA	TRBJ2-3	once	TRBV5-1	CASSSQGDYTQYF	TGCGCCAGCAGCTCCCAGGGCGATTATACGCAGTATTTT
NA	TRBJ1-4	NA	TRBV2	CASSERQGSLGKLFF	TGTGCCAGCAGTGAACGGCAGGGAAGTTTAGGAAAACTGTTTTTT
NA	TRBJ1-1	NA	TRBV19	CASTYTPGGGTEAFF	TGTGCCAGCACGTACACGCCCGGTGGGGGCACTGAAGCTTTCTTT
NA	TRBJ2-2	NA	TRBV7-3	CASSSDTNTGELFF	TGTGCCAGCAGCTCGGACACGAACACCGGGGAGCTGTTTTTT
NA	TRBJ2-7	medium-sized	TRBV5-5	CASSGQDSYEQYF	TGTGCCAGCAGCGGCCAGGACTCCTACGAGCAGTACTTC
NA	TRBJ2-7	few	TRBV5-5	CASSLAPDFSYEQYF	TGTGCCAGCAGCTTGGCCCCGGACTTCTCCTACGAGCAGTACTTC
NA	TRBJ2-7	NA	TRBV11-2	CASSLHRDEQYF	TGTGCCAGCAGCCTCCACAGGGACGAGCAGTACTTC
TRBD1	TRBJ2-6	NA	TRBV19	CASSLTTGSWANVLTF	TGTGCCAGTAGTCTTACGACAGGGTCCTGGGCCAACGTCCTGACTTTC
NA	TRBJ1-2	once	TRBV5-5	CASTRVLIEGGYTF	TGTGCCAGCACCCGCGTACTGATAGAAGGGGGCTACACCTTC
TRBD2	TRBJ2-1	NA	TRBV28	CASSRLAGGGQFF	TGTGCCAGCAGTCGACTAGCGGGAGGGGGGCAGTTCTTC
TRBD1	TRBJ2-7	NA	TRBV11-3	CASRARKGAFEQYF	TGTGCCAGCAGAGCAAGGAAGGGGGCTTTCGAGCAGTACTTC
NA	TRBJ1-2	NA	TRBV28	CASRSGQFNYGYTF	TGTGCCAGCAGGAGTGGACAGTTTAACTATGGCTACACCTTC
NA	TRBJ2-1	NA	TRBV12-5	CASGSWGTSSYNEQFF	TGTGCTAGTGGTTCCTGGGGCACCAGCTCCTACAATGAGCAGTTCTTC
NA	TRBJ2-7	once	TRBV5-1	CASSNGLHSYEQYF	TGCGCCAGCAGTAACGGACTTCACTCCTACGAGCAGTACTTC
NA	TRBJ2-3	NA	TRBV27	CASRGSRTDTQYF	TGTGCCAGCCGGGGTTCCCGCACAGATACGCAGTATTTT